This is a list of T cell receptor beta chains from one sample in a study of cytomegalovirus exposure and HLA in healthy donors. Some clones are missing from TCRdb's copy, which holds only in-frame ones; the method was immunoSEQ multiplex PCR. The data show about 150,000 clones, 76% seen once. The sample consisted of PBMCs. These TCRs come from a woman between 40 and 55 years old in good health and CMV-seronegative. Both conserved end residues are part of each CDR3. A D gene is named only where the DNA matches it firmly. Rows may omit the clone size; those that give it use once, few, many or a size class.

TRBD1	-	TRBV28	TRBJ1-4	TGTGCCAGCGCCGACAGGGTCCTACGAGGAAAACTGTTTTTT	CASADRVLRGKLFF
-	-	TRBV5-4	TRBJ1-1	TGTGCCAGCAGCTTGGGGGGAGACACTGAAGCTTTCTTT	CASSLGGDTEAFF
-	-	TRBV7-6	TRBJ2-3	TGTGCCAGCAGCTTGTCACCACCTCCACGGGCGCAGTATTTT	CASSLSPPPRAQYF
-	-	TRBV18	TRBJ2-1	TGTGCCAGCTCACCACCTAGGGGCCATGAGGTCTCCAATGAGCAGTTCTTC	CASSPPRGHEVSNEQFF
-	-	TRBV15	TRBJ2-7	TGTGCCACCAGCAGACAGATGCGAGGCGTGCGCGAGCAGTACTTC	CATSRQMRGVREQYF
TRBD2	-	TRBV4-1	TRBJ2-1	TGCGCCAGCAGCCGAGAGGGACTAGCGAATAGGAATGAGCAGTTCTTC	CASSREGLANRNEQFF
-	-	TRBV6-6	TRBJ2-7	TGTGCCAGCAGTTACTGGGGAGGAGAATCCTACGAGCAGTACTTC	CASSYWGGESYEQYF
TRBD1	-	TRBV7-9	TRBJ1-2	TGTGCCAGCAGCACGGACAGGGGGCTGAACTATGGCTACACCTTC	CASSTDRGLNYGYTF
TRBD2	few	TRBV6-1	TRBJ2-1	TGTGCCAGCAGTGAAGTGGGGGAGGGCCCCTACAATGAGCAGTTCTTC	CASSEVGEGPYNEQFF
TRBD1	-	TRBV19	TRBJ1-5	TGTGCCAGTAGTTCCCGGACAGGGAATTATCAGCCCCAGCATTTT	CASSSRTGNYQPQHF
-	-	TRBV6-6	TRBJ1-5	TGTGCCAGCAGTCCCCCAGATGGACAGCCCAACCAGCCCCAGCATTTT	CASSPPDGQPNQPQHF
-	-	TRBV27	TRBJ1-2	TGTGCCAGCAGGCCCGGACGGGATTCCTATGGCTACACCTTC	CASRPGRDSYGYTF
TRBD2	-	TRBV6-1	TRBJ2-1	TGTGCCAGCACTGGACTAGCGGGAGGGAATGAGCAGTTCTTC	CASTGLAGGNEQFF
-	few	TRBV5-1	TRBJ1-4	TGCGCCAGCAGATTGGGGCAGTCTAATGAAAAACTGTTTTTT	CASRLGQSNEKLFF
TRBD2	-	TRBV2	TRBJ2-1	TGTGCCAGCAGTGAATCGGTAGCGGGGGGCCGATACAATGAGCAGTTCTTC	CASSESVAGGRYNEQFF
TRBD1	-	TRBV5-1	TRBJ2-3	TGCGCCAGCAGCTCAGGACAGGGCACAGATACGCAGTATTTT	CASSSGQGTDTQYF
TRBD2	-	TRBV27	TRBJ2-7	TGTGCCAGCAGCCTCGTGGGGGGGAAATACGAGCAGTACTTC	CASSLVGGKYEQYF
-	few	TRBV2	TRBJ1-1	TGTGCCAGCAGTCAGGCACAGCTTGGAGCTTTCTTT	CASSQAQLGAFF
-	-	TRBV20-1	TRBJ1-2	TGCAGTGTTGCAGGGAACTATGGCTACACCTTC	CSVAGNYGYTF
TRBD1	-	TRBV2	TRBJ1-1	TGTGCCAGCAGTGCGGGTTGGGACAGTGAAGCTTTCTTT	CASSAGWDSEAFF
-	-	TRBV7-9	TRBJ2-5	TGTGCCAGCAGCTTTCAGGCATTCCAAGAGACCCAGTACTTC	CASSFQAFQETQYF
TRBD1	-	TRBV29-1	TRBJ1-1	TGCAGCGCGACAGGGAACTGGGCTTTCTTT	CSATGNWAFF
-	-	TRBV5-1	TRBJ1-4	TGCGCCAGCAGCGCAGCCTCGGGGGGCAGGGAAAAACTGTTTTTT	CASSAASGGREKLFF
TRBD1	-	TRBV28	TRBJ1-5	TGTGCCAGCAGCCCCATGACAGGGGCGGCTCAGCCCCAGCATTTT	CASSPMTGAAQPQHF